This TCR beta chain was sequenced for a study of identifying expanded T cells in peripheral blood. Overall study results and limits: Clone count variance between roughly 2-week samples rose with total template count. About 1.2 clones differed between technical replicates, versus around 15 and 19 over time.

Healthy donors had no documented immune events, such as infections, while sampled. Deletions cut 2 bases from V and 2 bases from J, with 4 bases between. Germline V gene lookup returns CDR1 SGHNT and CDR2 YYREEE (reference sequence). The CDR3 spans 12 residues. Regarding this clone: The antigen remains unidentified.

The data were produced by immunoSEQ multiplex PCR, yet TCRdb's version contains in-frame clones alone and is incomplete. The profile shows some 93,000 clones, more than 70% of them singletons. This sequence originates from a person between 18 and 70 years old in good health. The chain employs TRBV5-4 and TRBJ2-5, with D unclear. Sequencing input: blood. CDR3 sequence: CASSFRQETQYF. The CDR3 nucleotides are TGTGCCAGCAGCTTCCGGCAAGAGACCCAGTACTTC.